This TCR beta chain was captured by sequencing in a study of cytomegalovirus exposure and HLA in healthy donors. CDR3 size: 15 residues. CDR1 is SGHRS, CDR2 YFSETQ, per germline. V dropped 4 bases and J dropped 4 bases, with 16 bases sitting between them. With regard to this clone: Its antigen is still unknown.

PCR employed 60 Vbeta and 13 Jbeta primers. Assay used: immunoSEQ multiplex PCR; TCRdb lists only in-frame clones, some missing. The sample lists about 140,000 clones, roughly 90% occurring once. Study outcomes and limitations: Researchers left out some V segments, among them TRBV6-2 and TRBV6-3, as indistinguishable. A few chains linked to CMV were shown in vitro to be specific for CMV antigens. Earlier analysis found most TCR beta V segments productive about 90% or about 30% of the time.

The V call is TRBV5-1, the J call TRBJ2-3, with D possibly TRBD2 on 6 matching bases. The sample consisted of PBMCs. The sequence was obtained from a woman between 40 and 55 years old in good health and CMV-seronegative. The CDR3 coding sequence is TGCGCCAGCAGCCTAACTAGCCTTTGGGCAGATACGCAGTATTTT. It translates to CASSLTSLWADTQYF.